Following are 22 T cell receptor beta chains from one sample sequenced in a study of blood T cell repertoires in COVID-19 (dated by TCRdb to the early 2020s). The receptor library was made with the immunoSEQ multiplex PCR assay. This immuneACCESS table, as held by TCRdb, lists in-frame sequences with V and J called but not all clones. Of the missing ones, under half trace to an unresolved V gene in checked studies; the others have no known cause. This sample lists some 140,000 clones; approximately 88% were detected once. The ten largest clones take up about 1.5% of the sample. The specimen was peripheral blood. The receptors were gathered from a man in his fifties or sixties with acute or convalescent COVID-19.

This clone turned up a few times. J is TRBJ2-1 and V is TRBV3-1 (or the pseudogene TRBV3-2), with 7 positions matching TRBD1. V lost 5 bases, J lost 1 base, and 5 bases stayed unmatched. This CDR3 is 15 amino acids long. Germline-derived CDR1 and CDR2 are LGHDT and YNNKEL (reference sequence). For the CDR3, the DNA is TGTGCCAGCAGCTCCCCGACAGGGTCCTACAATGAGCAGTTCTTC. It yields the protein CASSSPTGSYNEQFF.

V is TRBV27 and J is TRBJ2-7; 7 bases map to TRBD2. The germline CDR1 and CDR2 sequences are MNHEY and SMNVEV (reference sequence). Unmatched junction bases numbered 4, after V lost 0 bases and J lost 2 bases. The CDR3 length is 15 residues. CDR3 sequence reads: CASSLSGGNPYEQYF. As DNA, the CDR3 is TGTGCCAGCAGTTTATCCGGGGGGAATCCCTACGAGCAGTACTTC.

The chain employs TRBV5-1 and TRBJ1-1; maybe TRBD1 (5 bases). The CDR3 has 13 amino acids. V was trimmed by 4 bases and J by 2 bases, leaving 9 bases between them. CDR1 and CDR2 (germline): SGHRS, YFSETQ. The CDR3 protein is CASSIRVNTEAFF. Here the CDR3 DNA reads TGCGCCAGCAGCATCAGGGTTAACACTGAAGCTTTCTTT. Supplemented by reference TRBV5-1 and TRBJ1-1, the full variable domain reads KAGVTQTPRYLIKTRGQQVTLSCSPISGHRSVSWYQQTPGQGLQFLFEYFSETQRNKGNFPGRFSGRQFSNSRSEMNVSTLELGDSALYLCASSIRVNTEAFFGQGTRLTVV.

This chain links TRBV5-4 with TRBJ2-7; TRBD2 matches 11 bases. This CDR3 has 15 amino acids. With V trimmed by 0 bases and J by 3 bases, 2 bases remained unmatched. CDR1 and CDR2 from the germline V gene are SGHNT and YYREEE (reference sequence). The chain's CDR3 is CASSLGLAGSYEQYF. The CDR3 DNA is TGTGCCAGCAGCTTGGGACTAGCGGGAAGCTACGAGCAGTACTTC.

The CDR3 here is CATSDFRDRESRGPYSPLHF. CDR3 nucleotides: TGTGCCACCAGTGATTTCCGGGACAGGGAAAGTCGAGGGCCCTATTCACCCCTCCACTTT. The J gene is TRBJ1-6, the V gene TRBV24-1; 9 bases map to TRBD1. The CDR3 has 20 residues. Germline trimming cut 1 base from V and 8 bases from J; bases unmatched to any gene: 17. Germline V gene sequence: CDR1 KGHDR, CDR2 SFDVKD.

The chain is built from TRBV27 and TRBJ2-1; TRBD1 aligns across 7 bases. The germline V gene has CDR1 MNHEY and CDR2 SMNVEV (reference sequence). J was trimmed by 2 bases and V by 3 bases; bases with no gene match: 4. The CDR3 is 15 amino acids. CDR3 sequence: CASSFLQGPYNEQFF. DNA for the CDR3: TGTGCCAGCAGTTTCCTACAGGGGCCCTACAATGAGCAGTTCTTC.

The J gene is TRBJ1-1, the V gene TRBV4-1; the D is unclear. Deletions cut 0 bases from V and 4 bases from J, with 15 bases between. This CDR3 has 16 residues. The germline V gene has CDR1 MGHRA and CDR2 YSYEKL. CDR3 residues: CASSQDNGRGSTEAFF. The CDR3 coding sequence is TGCGCCAGCAGCCAAGATAACGGCAGAGGGAGCACTGAAGCTTTCTTT.

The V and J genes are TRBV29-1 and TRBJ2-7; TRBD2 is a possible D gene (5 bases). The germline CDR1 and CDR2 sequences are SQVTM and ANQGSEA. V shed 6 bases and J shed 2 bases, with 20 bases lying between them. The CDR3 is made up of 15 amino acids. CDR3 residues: CSVLGGGQIPYEQYF. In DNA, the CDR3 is TGCAGCGTGCTTGGAGGCGGCCAAATCCCCTACGAGCAGTACTTC.

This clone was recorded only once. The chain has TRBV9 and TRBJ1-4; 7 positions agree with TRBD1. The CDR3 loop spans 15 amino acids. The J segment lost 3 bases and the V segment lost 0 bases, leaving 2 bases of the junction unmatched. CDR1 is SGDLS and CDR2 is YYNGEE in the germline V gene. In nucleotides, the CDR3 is TGTGCCAGCAGCGTAGAGGGGGCTCCTAATGAAAAACTGTTTTTT. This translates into CASSVEGAPNEKLFF.

This chain's CDR3 is CASSYEARGFGYTF. CDR3 DNA: TGTGCCAGCAGTTATGAAGCCAGGGGATTTGGCTACACCTTC. J is TRBJ1-2 and V is TRBV6-4; TRBD1 might be the D (6 bases). The V end was cut by 5 bases, the J end by 7 bases, with 17 bases between. CDR1 is MRHNA, CDR2 SNTAGT, per germline. CDR3 length: 14 amino acids.

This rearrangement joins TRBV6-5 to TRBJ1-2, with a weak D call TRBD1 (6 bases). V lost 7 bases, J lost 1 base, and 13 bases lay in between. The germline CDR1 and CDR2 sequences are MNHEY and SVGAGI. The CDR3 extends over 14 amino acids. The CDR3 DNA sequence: TGTGCCAGCACTAGGGACACCAATAACTATGGCTACACCTTC. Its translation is CASTRDTNNYGYTF.

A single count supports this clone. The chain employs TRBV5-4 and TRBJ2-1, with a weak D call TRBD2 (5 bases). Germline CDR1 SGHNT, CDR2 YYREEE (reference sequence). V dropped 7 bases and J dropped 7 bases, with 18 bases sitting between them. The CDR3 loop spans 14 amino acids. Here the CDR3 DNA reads TGTGCCAGCGAGGGTCCGGGAAGGTGGAATGAGCAGTTCTTC. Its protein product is CASEGPGRWNEQFF.

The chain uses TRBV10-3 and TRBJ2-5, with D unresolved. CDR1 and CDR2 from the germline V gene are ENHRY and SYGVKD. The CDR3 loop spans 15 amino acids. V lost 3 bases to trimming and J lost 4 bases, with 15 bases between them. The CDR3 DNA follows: TGTGCCATCAGTGAATTTCAGGTTCGGTTAGAGACCCAGTACTTC. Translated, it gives CAISEFQVRLETQYF.

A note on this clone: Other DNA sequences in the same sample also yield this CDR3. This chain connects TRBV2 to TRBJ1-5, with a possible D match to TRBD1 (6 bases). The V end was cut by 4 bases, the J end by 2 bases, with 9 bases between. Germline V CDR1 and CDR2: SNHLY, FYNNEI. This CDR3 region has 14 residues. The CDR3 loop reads CASSGGQGNQPQHF. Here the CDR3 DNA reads TGTGCCAGCAGTGGGGGGCAGGGCAATCAGCCCCAGCATTTT.

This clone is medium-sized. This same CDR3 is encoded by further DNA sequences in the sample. The CDR3 reads CASSIGGTANTGELFF. In DNA, the CDR3 is TGTGCCAGTAGTATAGGGGGGACAGCGAACACCGGGGAGCTGTTTTTT. The rearrangement joins TRBV19 to TRBJ2-2; TRBD1 matches at 7 bases. Germline CDR1 reads LNHDA; CDR2 reads SQIVND (reference sequence). After removal of 1 base from V and 0 bases from J, the junction contained 2 bases not matched to a gene. CDR3 length equals 16 residues.

CDR3 sequence reads: CASSLRLASDEQFF. The CDR3 nucleotides read TGCGCCAGCAGCTTGCGGCTAGCGAGCGATGAGCAGTTCTTC. The rearrangement uses TRBV5-1 and TRBJ2-1; D may be TRBD2 (6 bases). CDR1 SGHRS and CDR2 YFSETQ come from the germline V gene. This CDR3 contains 14 residues. Trimming removed 1 base from V and 8 bases from J, with 13 bases in between.

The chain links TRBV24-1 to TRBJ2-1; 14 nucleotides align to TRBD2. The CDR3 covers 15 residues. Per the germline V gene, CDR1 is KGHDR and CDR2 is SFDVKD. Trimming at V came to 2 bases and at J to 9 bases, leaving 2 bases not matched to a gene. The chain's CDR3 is CATSDWGLAGAEQFF. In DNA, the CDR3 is TGTGCCACCAGTGATTGGGGACTAGCGGGGGCTGAGCAGTTCTTC.

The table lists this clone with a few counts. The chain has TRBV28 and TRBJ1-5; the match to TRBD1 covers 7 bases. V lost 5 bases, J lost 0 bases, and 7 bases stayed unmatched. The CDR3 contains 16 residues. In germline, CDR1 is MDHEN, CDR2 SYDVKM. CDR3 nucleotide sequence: TGTGCCAGCAGTCCTCCGGGACAGAATAGCAATCAGCCCCAGCATTTT. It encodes CASSPPGQNSNQPQHF.

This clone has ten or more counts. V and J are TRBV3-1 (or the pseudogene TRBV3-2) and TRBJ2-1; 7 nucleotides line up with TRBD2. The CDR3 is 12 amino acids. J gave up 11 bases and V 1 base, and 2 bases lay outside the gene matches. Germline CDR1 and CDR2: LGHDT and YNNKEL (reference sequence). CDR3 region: CASSQVAGQQFF. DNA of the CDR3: TGTGCCAGCAGCCAAGTAGCGGGTCAGCAGTTCTTC.

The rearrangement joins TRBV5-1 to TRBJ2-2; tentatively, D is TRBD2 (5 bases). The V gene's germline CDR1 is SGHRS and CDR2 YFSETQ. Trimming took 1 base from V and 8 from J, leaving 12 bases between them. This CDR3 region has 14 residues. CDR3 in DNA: TGCGCCAGCAGCTTGCTGGGAGCACCGGGGGAGCTGTTTTTT. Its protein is CASSLLGAPGELFF.

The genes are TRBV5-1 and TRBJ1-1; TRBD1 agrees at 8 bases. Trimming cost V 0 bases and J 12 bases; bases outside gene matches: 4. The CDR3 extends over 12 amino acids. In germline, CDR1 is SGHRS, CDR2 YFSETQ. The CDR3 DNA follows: TGCGCCAGCAGCTTGGAACAGGGGGTAACTTTCTTT. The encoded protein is CASSLEQGVTFF.

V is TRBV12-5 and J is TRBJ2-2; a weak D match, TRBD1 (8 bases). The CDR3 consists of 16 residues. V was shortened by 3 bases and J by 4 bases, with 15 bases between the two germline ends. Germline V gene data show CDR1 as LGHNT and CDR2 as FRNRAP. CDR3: CASGLATGGGTGELFF. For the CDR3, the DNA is TGTGCTAGTGGTTTAGCCACAGGGGGGGGCACCGGGGAGCTGTTTTTT.